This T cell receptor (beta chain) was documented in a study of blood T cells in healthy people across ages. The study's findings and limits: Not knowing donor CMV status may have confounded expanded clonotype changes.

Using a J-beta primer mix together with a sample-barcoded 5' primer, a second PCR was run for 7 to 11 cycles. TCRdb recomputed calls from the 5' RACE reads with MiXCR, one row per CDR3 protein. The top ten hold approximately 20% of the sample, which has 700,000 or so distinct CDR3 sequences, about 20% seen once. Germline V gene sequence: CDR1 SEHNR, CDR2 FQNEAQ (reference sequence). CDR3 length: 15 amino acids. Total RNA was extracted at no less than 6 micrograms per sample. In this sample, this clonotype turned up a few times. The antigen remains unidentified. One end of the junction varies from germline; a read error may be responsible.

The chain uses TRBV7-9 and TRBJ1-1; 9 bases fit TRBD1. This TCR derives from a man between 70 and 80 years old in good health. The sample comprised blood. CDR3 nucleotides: TGTGCCAGCAGCGCACAGGGGGCAGGGGGCACTGAAGCTCTCTTT. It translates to CASSAQGAGGTEALF.